This T cell receptor (beta chain) was retrieved from a study of CD8 T cells in Susac syndrome. Random hexamers were used to reverse transcribe an amount of about 0.5 to 1 ug RNA. By means of immunoSEQ multiplex PCR, TCR beta CDR3 spanning 54 Vbeta and 13 Jbeta underwent amplification. A single record per CDR3 protein comes from TCRdb applying MiXCR to the immunoSEQ multiplex PCR reads. The sample lists just over 150,000 distinct CDR3 sequences, 85% to 95% occurring once. Trimming stripped 2 bases from V and 3 bases from J, with 8 bases between. The CDR3 loop spans 13 amino acids. Germline CDR1 and CDR2: MNHEY and SVGAGI.

This TCR was sampled from a human donor with multiple sclerosis. The V and J genes are TRBV6-5 and TRBJ2-7, with D tentatively TRBD1 (5 bases). The sample taken for sequencing was CD8+ T cells from PBMCs. The CDR3 spells CASSYSRVYEQYF. The CDR3 DNA follows: TGTGCCAGCAGTTACAGCAGGGTCTACGAGCAGTACTTC.